This passage covers 3 T cell receptor beta chains from one sample sequenced in a study of blood T cell repertoires in COVID-19. The table came from immunoSEQ multiplex PCR; TCRdb's copy has only in-frame clones and leaves some out. The sample holds 240,000 or so clones, 80% to 90% seen once. Sequenced: peripheral blood. The receptors derive from a woman older than 75 with COVID-19, enrolled during active disease.

The chain employs TRBV7-9 and TRBJ2-3; weak D call: TRBD1 (5 bases). CDR3 length: 15 amino acids. V was clipped by 4 bases and J by 6 bases, with 17 bases between them. Germline-derived CDR1 and CDR2 are SEHNR and FQNEAQ (reference sequence). CDR3 bases: TGTGCCAGCAGCTCGACTGGGGCCGGTCTGGATACGCAGTATTTT. This gives the protein CASSSTGAGLDTQYF. Complete variable domain (other parts from reference TRBV7-9 and TRBJ2-3): DTGVSQNPRHKITKRGQNVTFRCDPISEHNRLYWYRQTLGQGPEFLTYFQNEAQLEKSRLLSDRFSAERPKGSFSTLEIQRTEQGDSAMYLCASSSTGAGLDTQYFGPGTRLTVL.

This chain uses TRBV7-3 with TRBJ2-3; 9 bases are shared with TRBD2. Germline lookup yields CDR1 SGHTA and CDR2 FQGTGA. Trimming removed 3 bases from V and 5 bases from J; junction bases left unmatched: 6. This CDR3 comprises 15 residues. The CDR3 DNA is TGTGCCAGCAGCTTTGCTAGCGGGGTAGGAGATACGCAGTATTTT. Its protein product is CASSFASGVGDTQYF.

The V call is TRBV7-3, the J call TRBJ1-2; 8 bases agree with TRBD1. The CDR3 spans 12 residues. Germline V CDR1 and CDR2: SGHTA, FQGTGA. Losses at the gene ends were 3 bases for V and 8 bases for J; bases not matched to a gene: 2. CDR3: CASSFRDRGYTF. Written as DNA, the CDR3 is TGTGCCAGCAGCTTCCGGGACAGGGGCTACACCTTC.